The rows below give T cell receptor beta chains drawn from one sample of a study of cytomegalovirus exposure and HLA in healthy donors. Clones were read by immunoSEQ multiplex PCR, and TCRdb kept only the in-frame ones, dropping some. The sample holds about 100,000 clones; 63% are singletons and the top ten take around 4.8%. Source material: PBMCs. The source is a human donor in good health. The CDR3 runs from the conserved cysteine through the conserved F or W.

V gene: TRBV7-9; CDR3 protein: CASRLSLAGLNTGELFF
V gene: TRBV10-1; CDR3 protein: CASSDDRATSYEQYF
V gene: TRBV7-9; CDR3 protein: CASAPRGGVYGYTF
V gene: TRBV27; CDR3 protein: CASSLSDTPTYNEQFF
V gene: TRBV7-2; CDR3 protein: CASSRSGTKYNEQFF
V gene: TRBV19; CDR3 protein: CASSPTTGFSNQPQHF
V gene: TRBV9; CDR3 protein: CASSVGLALRETQYF
V gene: TRBV27; CDR3 protein: CASSLTGIYEQYF
V gene: TRBV30; CDR3 protein: CAWSEGVGYEQYF
V gene: TRBV6-6; CDR3 protein: CASSYSRGNTEAFF
V gene: TRBV7-8; CDR3 protein: CASSLGPSGYEQYF
V gene: TRBV19; CDR3 protein: CASSPSTQETQYF
V gene: TRBV19; CDR3 protein: CASSPGQGFVAFF
V gene: TRBV15; CDR3 protein: CATSSPRAASEQYF
V gene: TRBV5-6; CDR3 protein: CASSEAGVRTDTQYF
V gene: TRBV5-1; CDR3 protein: CASRVGLGTDTQYF
V gene: TRBV28; CDR3 protein: CASRPIAGGGQSPGTQYF
V gene: TRBV4-1; CDR3 protein: CASSQAGPGNTIYF
V gene: TRBV5-8; CDR3 protein: CASSIRGSQTEAFF
V gene: TRBV4-1; CDR3 protein: CASSQPVQASDSGNTIYF
V gene: TRBV6-1; CDR3 protein: CASSNRAKQYF
V gene: TRBV2; CDR3 protein: CASCDRWNSPLHF
V gene: TRBV5-5; CDR3 protein: CASSLGGRDRAPGELFF
V gene: TRBV7-6; CDR3 protein: CASSSRQGPQETQYF
V gene: TRBV7-9; CDR3 protein: CASARGSGGDEQYF
V gene: TRBV28; CDR3 protein: CASEGTANLYEQYF
V gene: TRBV28; CDR3 protein: CASSSQGRIGSFF
V gene: TRBV5-1; CDR3 protein: CASSLGEGLLNTEAFF
V gene: TRBV19; CDR3 protein: CASSKGDSTSGYTF
V gene: TRBV4-2; CDR3 protein: CASSQLAGGGDTQYF
V gene: TRBV2; CDR3 protein: CASSTRDRSNQPQHF
V gene: TRBV9; CDR3 protein: CASSRSGRAYEQYF
V gene: TRBV7-3; CDR3 protein: CASSLAVRQGGNEQFF
V gene: TRBV4-1; CDR3 protein: CASSQDNRGRLDTIYF
V gene: TRBV7-9; CDR3 protein: CASSLSSGTEAFF
V gene: TRBV18; CDR3 protein: CASSPDRGPNTGELFF
V gene: TRBV5-1; CDR3 protein: CASSSPRGGTSGRLTGANVLTF
V gene: TRBV27; CDR3 protein: CAVSGGLEWNEQFF
V gene: TRBV4-1; CDR3 protein: CASSQDWSGRGSNGEQFF
V gene: TRBV7-2; CDR3 protein: CASSLEAGPSYNEQFF
V gene: TRBV9; CDR3 protein: CASSPSASGRGIYEQFF
V gene: TRBV5-1; CDR3 protein: CASTNTDTQYF
V gene: TRBV5-1; CDR3 protein: CASSLWQGGSYNEQFF
V gene: TRBV19; CDR3 protein: CASTNLAGGLTGELFF
V gene: TRBV5-6; CDR3 protein: CASSLSVVAGARETQYF
V gene: TRBV27; CDR3 protein: CASSLREENQPQHF